What follows describes a single T cell receptor (beta chain). Its antigen is currently unknown. The table came from immunoSEQ multiplex PCR; TCRdb's copy has only in-frame clones and leaves some out. The sample carries 150,000 to 200,000 clones, 75% to 90% recorded once. This CDR3 has 13 residues. From germline, CDR1 is SGHTS and CDR2 YDEGEE. V was trimmed by 1 base and J by 4 bases, leaving 8 bases between them. The sample belongs to a study of lymphopenia after photon versus proton radiotherapy. General study results and limits: After the lymphocyte nadir, photon-treated repertoires showed oligoclonal expansion, especially of CD8+ Temra cells.

This chain connects TRBV5-8 to TRBJ2-5; no firm D call. The input for sequencing was peripheral blood, taken from a patient treated with photon-based radiotherapy. The clonotype was recovered from a man aged 45 to 65 with gastric cancer. Written as DNA, the CDR3 is TGTGCCAGCAGCTTGAGGGCAGCAGAGACCCAGTACTTC. Amino acids: CASSLRAAETQYF.